This T cell receptor (beta chain) was recovered during a study of blood T cell repertoires in COVID-19. Overall study context: COVID-19 samples collected from the United States, Italy and Spain covered acute and convalescent phases.

V was clipped by 3 bases and J by 6 bases, with 12 bases between them. The CDR3 sequence is 13 residues long. Enrolment of Seattle patients took place during active infection, and they were followed longitudinally. TCRdb keeps only in-frame clones here, not all; method: immunoSEQ multiplex PCR. The sample lists approximately 460,000 clones, roughly 89% occurring once. This rearrangement joins TRBV12-3 or TRBV12-4 to TRBJ2-7; D perhaps matches TRBD2 (6 bases). The sequence came from a man between 18 and 29 years old with COVID-19, enrolled during active disease. The sequencing sample was made of peripheral blood. The CDR3 bases are TGTGCCAGCAGTTTGGGCGGGGCTAGCGAGCAGTACTTC. Its translation is CASSLGGASEQYF.